The clone carrying this T cell receptor (beta chain) has just one count. These data originate in a study of blood T cell repertoires in COVID-19. Study background: COVID-19 samples, acute and convalescent, were from the United States, Italy and Spain. T cells, B-cell-depleted T cells, or PBMCs supplied cDNA or gDNA.

Under the authors' procedure: Estimated nucleated cell counts came from reference gene primer amplification. The assay was immunoSEQ multiplex PCR, and TCRdb's table has in-frame clones only and misses some. For V, J and clone size, that table is used; D and trimming come from the DNA. The sample has approximately 50,000 clones, around 86% seen once. The sequenced sample was peripheral blood. The source of this sequence is a man in his fifties or sixties with active COVID-19.

CDR3 residues: CASSQGPQGPSGGFQETQYF. In DNA form, the CDR3 reads TGTGCCAGCAGCCAAGGGCCACAGGGGCCTAGCGGGGGGTTCCAAGAGACCCAGTACTTC. This rearrangement joins TRBV14 to TRBJ2-5, with 11 positions matching TRBD2. Germline CDR1 reads SGHDN; CDR2 reads FVKESK. V was pared by 1 base and J by 1 base, with 14 bases of the junction left unmatched. The length of the CDR3 is 20 residues.